This T cell receptor beta chain originates from a study of neoadjuvant nivolumab and ipilimumab in lung cancer. On the study more broadly: The combination arm added day-1 ipilimumab 1 mg/kg to nivolumab 3 mg/kg on days 1, 15, 29. Findings and limits, study-wide: From pretherapy to surgery, tumor richness and clonality rose with dual therapy. Pretherapy blood TCR richness correlated positively with resected tumor richness. Resected tumors had greater TCR richness and clonality than uninvolved lung.

Regarding this clone: Its matching antigen is unknown.

Profiling relied on immunoSEQ multiplex PCR, and the TCRdb table lists in-frame clones only, not all of them. The table shows about 4,300 clones, with about three quarters occurring only once. The sequence came from an adult with non-small cell lung cancer. The starting material was adjacent normal lung tissue, obtained after neoadjuvant nivolumab, alone or with ipilimumab, at or shortly before surgery.

Written as DNA, the CDR3 is TGCGCCAGCAGCCTCCTAGGTGTGGGGACCTACAATGAGCAGTTCTTC. Protein: CASSLLGVGTYNEQFF. J is TRBJ2-1 and V is TRBV4-1; D is unresolved. CDR3 length: 16 residues. Looked up from germline, CDR1 is MGHRA and CDR2 is YSYEKL. V lost 4 bases and J lost 2, with 15 bases in between.